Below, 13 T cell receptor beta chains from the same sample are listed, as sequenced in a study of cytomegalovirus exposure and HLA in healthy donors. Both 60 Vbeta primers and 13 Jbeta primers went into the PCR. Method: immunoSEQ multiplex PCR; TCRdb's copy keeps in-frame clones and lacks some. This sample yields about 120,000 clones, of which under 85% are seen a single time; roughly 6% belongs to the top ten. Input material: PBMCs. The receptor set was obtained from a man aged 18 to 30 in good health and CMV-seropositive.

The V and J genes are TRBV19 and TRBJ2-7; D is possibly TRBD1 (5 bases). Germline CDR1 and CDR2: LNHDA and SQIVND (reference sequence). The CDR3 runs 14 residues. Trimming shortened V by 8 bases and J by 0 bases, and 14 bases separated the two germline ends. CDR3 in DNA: TGTGCCAGTGGTACATCCGACAGCTCCTACGAGCAGTACTTC. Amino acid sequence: CASGTSDSSYEQYF. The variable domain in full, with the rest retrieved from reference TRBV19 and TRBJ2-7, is DGGITQSPKYLFRKEGQNVTLSCEQNLNHDAMYWYRQDPGQGLRLIYYSQIVNDFQKGDIAEGYSVSREKKESFPLTVTSAQKNPTAFYLCASGTSDSSYEQYFGPGTRLTVT.

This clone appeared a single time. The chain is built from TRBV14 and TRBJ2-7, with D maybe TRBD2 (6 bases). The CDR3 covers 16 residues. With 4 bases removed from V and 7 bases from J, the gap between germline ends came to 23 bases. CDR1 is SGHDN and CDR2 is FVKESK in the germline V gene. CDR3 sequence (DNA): TGTGCCAGCAGCCCATCGGGCGGGACCTTTGTATGGGAGCAGTACTTC. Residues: CASSPSGGTFVWEQYF. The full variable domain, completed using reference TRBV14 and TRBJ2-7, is EAGVTQFPSHSVIEKGQTVTLRCDPISGHDNLYWYRRVMGKEIKFLLHFVKESKQDESGMPNNRFLAERTGGTYSTLKVQPAELEDSGVYFCASSPSGGTFVWEQYFGPGTRLTVT.

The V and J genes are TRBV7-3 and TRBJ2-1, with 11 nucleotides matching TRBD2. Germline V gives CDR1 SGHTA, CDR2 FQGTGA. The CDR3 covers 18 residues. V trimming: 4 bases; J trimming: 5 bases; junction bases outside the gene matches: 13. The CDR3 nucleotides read TGTGCCAGCAGCTCGCGCGATCACCTAGCGGGGGGTGACAATGAGCAGTTCTTC. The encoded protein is CASSSRDHLAGGDNEQFF.

In DNA, the CDR3 is TGTGCCAGCAGTTCAGGGGTGGGTGGCTACACCTTC. Its translation is CASSSGVGGYTF. V and J are TRBV6-5 and TRBJ1-2, with D possibly TRBD1 on 6 matching bases. Germline CDR1 reads MNHEY; CDR2 reads SVGAGI. V was shortened by 4 bases and J by 7 bases, with 10 bases between the two germline ends. The CDR3 covers 12 residues.

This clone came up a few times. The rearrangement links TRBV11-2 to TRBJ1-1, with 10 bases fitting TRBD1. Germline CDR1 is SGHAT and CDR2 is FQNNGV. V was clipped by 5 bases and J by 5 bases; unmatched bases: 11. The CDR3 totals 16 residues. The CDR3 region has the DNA TGTGCCAGCAGCGGAGACAGGGGGCGGTCGGGGACTGAAGCTTTCTTT. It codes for CASSGDRGRSGTEAFF.

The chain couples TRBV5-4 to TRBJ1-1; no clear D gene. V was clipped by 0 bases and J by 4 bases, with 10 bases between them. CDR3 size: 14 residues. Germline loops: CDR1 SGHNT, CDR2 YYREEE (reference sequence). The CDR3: CASSLASGLTEAFF. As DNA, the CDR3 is TGTGCCAGCAGCTTGGCCTCTGGGCTCACTGAAGCTTTCTTT. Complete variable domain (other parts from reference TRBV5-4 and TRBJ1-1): ETGVTQSPTHLIKTRGQQVTLRCSSQSGHNTVSWYQQALGQGPQFIFQYYREEENGRGNFPPRFSGLQFPNYSSELNVNALELDDSALYLCASSLASGLTEAFFGQGTRLTVV.

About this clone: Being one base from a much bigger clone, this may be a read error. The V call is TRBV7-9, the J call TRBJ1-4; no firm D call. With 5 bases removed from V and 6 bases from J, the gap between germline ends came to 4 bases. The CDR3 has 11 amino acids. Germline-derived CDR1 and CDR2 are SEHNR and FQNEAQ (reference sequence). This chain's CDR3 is CASSPDEKLFF. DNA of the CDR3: TGTGCCAGCAGCCCCGATGAAAAACTGTTTTTT.

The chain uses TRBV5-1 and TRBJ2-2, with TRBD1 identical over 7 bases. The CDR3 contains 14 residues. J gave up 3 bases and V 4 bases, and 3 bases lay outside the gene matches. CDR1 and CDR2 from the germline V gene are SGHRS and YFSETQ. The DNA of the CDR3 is TGCGCCAGCAGCCCGGGACAGCACACCGGGGAGCTGTTTTTT. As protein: CASSPGQHTGELFF.

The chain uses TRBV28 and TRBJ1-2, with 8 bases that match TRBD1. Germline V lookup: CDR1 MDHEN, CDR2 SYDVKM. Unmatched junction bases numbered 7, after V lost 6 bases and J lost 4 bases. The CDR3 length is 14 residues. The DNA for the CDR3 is TGTGCCAGCAGACCCCGACAGGGGTTCTATGGCTACACCTTC. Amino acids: CASRPRQGFYGYTF.

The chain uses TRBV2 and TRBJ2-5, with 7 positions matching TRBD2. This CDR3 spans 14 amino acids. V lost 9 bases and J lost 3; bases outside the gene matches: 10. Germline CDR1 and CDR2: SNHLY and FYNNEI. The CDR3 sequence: CASTTSTPKETQYF. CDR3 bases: TGTGCCAGTACGACTAGCACCCCAAAAGAGACCCAGTACTTC.

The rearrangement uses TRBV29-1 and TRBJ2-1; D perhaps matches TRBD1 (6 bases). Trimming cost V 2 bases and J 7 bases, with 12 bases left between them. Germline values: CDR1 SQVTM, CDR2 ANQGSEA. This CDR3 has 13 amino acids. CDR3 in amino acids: CSVEHEDRNEQFF. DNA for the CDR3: TGCAGCGTTGAACATGAAGACAGGAATGAGCAGTTCTTC.

The CDR3 is CASSQGATEKLFF. CDR3 nucleotide sequence: TGCGCCAGCAGCCAGGGGGCTACTGAAAAACTGTTTTTT. The V gene is TRBV4-1, the J gene TRBJ1-4; maybe TRBD1 (6 bases). The CDR3 runs to 13 residues. V shed 3 bases and J shed 7 bases, with 9 bases lying between them. CDR1 is MGHRA, CDR2 YSYEKL, per germline.

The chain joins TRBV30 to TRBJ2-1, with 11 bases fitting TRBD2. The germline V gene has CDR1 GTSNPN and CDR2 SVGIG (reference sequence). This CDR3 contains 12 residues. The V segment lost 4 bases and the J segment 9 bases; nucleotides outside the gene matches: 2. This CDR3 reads CAWKLAGVEQFF. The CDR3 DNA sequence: TGTGCCTGGAAACTAGCGGGAGTTGAGCAGTTCTTC. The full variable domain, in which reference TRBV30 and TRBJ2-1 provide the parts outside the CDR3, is SQTIHQWPATLVQPVGSPLSLECTVEGTSNPNLYWYRQAAGRGLQLLFYSVGIGQISSEVPQNLSASRPQDRQFILSSKKLLLSDSGFYLCAWKLAGVEQFFGPGTRLTVL.